This TCR beta chain came from a study of blood T cell repertoires in COVID-19. For the study at large: The cDNA or gDNA used as material had been derived from T cells, B-cell-depleted T cells, or PBMCs.

Clones were read by immunoSEQ multiplex PCR, and TCRdb kept only the in-frame ones, dropping some. The sample includes under 75,000 clones, roughly 89% of them seen just once. Trimming pared 0 bases from V and 3 bases from J, leaving 9 bases between. CDR3 length: 13 amino acids. CDR1 is GTSNPN, CDR2 SVGIG, per germline (reference sequence). The sequence derives from a man in his thirties or forties with acute or convalescent COVID-19. The sequenced sample consisted of peripheral blood. V gene TRBV30 combines with J gene TRBJ2-7; D might be TRBD2 (5 bases). Here the CDR3 reads CAWSVSALYEQYF. The CDR3 region has the DNA TGTGCCTGGAGTGTTAGCGCACTCTACGAGCAGTACTTC.